Each of the 17 T cell receptor beta chains below was sequenced from the same sample in a study of T cell responses to AZD1222 COVID-19 vaccine. Only in-frame clones appear in the TCRdb table, and some are missing; sequencing was by immunoSEQ multiplex PCR. The table has approximately 88,000 clones, 90% seen once; the top ten hold 5.4%. The specimen comprised peripheral blood, sampled 28 days after the second AZD1222 dose. These receptors all come from an adult who received the AZD1222 COVID-19 vaccine.

The rearrangement links TRBV7-8 to TRBJ2-1, with 16 positions matching TRBD2. Germline values: CDR1 SGHVS, CDR2 FQNEAQ. The CDR3 contains 16 residues. V was clipped by 7 bases and J by 7 bases; unmatched bases: 7. The CDR3 DNA is TGTGCCAGCACCCCCGGGACTAGCGGGGGGGAAAATGAGCAGTTCTTC. This sequence encodes CASTPGTSGGENEQFF.

Only a few counts were recorded for this clone. The chain has TRBV5-1 and TRBJ2-2; D unresolved. This CDR3 region has 15 residues. The V gene's germline CDR1 is SGHRS and CDR2 YFSETQ. Deletions cut 5 bases from V and 5 bases from J, with 16 bases between. The CDR3 loop is CASSSEYGRTGELFF. The CDR3 DNA reads TGCGCCAGCAGTTCCGAGTACGGGCGGACCGGGGAGCTGTTTTTT.

The chain has TRBV5-4 and TRBJ2-3, with 7 positions matching TRBD1. This CDR3 is 15 amino acids long. Germline V gives CDR1 SGHNT, CDR2 YYREEE (reference sequence). V dropped 4 bases and J dropped 0; count of bases not matched to a gene: 5. CDR3: CASSKTGVSTDTQYF. The CDR3 DNA sequence: TGTGCCAGCAGCAAAACAGGGGTTAGCACAGATACGCAGTATTTT.

The genes are TRBV21-1 and TRBJ1-6. TRBV21-1 is noted as a pseudogene. The CDR3 runs to 12 residues. The CDR3 DNA follows: TGTGCCAGCAGCAACCCCAATTCACCCCTCCACTTT. Translating gives CASSNPNSPLHF.

The chain joins TRBV7-2 to TRBJ1-1, with D possibly TRBD1 on 5 matching bases. The ends were cut back, 4 bases at V and 0 bases at J, with 12 bases in the middle. Germline CDR1 reads SGHTA; CDR2 reads FQGNSA. The CDR3 is 15 amino acids. DNA of the CDR3: TGTGCCAGCAGCTCCCCGGGACCTATGAACACTGAAGCTTTCTTT. Translating it yields CASSSPGPMNTEAFF.

This rearrangement joins TRBV21-1 to TRBJ1-5; TRBD1, the D gene given by the table, was not confirmed from the DNA. TRBV21-1 is classified as a pseudogene. The CDR3 has 14 residues. CDR3 bases: TGTGCCAGCAGCCGGGACAGGGCCCATCAGCCCCAGCATTTT. Protein sequence: CASSRDRAHQPQHF.

The rearrangement links TRBV19 to TRBJ1-2, with unresolved D. The length of the CDR3 is 16 residues. Germline assignment: CDR1 LNHDA and CDR2 SQIVND (reference sequence). Trimming took 6 bases from V and 5 from J, leaving 22 bases between them. The CDR3 here is CASSRVEPSSTYGYTF. Written as DNA, the CDR3 is TGTGCCAGTAGCCGAGTAGAGCCCTCCAGCACGTATGGCTACACCTTC. The whole variable domain, filled in from reference TRBV19 and TRBJ1-2, reads DGGITQSPKYLFRKEGQNVTLSCEQNLNHDAMYWYRQDPGQGLRLIYYSQIVNDFQKGDIAEGYSVSREKKESFPLTVTSAQKNPTAFYLCASSRVEPSSTYGYTFGSGTRLTVV.

This clone has only a few counts. The V and J genes are TRBV20-1 and TRBJ2-3; a possible D gene is TRBD2 (6 bases). Deletions cut 7 bases from V and 1 base from J, with 6 bases between. Germline V lookup: CDR1 DFQATT, CDR2 SNEGSKA (reference sequence). The CDR3 covers 11 residues. CDR3 protein: CSGGGTDTQYF. The CDR3 bases are TGCAGTGGGGGGGGCACAGATACGCAGTATTTT.

The chain recombines TRBV7-9 with TRBJ1-4; 9 bases agree with TRBD1. CDR1 SEHNR and CDR2 FQNEAQ come from the germline V gene (reference sequence). This CDR3 spans 14 amino acids. J was trimmed by 7 bases and V by 5 bases; bases with no gene match: 5. CDR3 region: CASSKSTGGEKLFF. The CDR3 DNA follows: TGTGCCAGCAGCAAATCGACAGGGGGTGAAAAACTGTTTTTT.

This chain connects TRBV7-9 to TRBJ1-4; 10 bases are a match to TRBD1. The CDR3 is 17 residues long. Germline V gene lookup returns CDR1 SEHNR and CDR2 FQNEAQ (reference sequence). V dropped 2 bases and J dropped 8; count of bases not matched to a gene: 11. The CDR3 region is CASSLPGGTGAREKLFF. The CDR3 DNA follows: TGTGCCAGCAGCTTACCCGGCGGGACAGGGGCTAGGGAAAAACTGTTTTTT.

V and J are TRBV11-2 and TRBJ1-3; 10 bases are a match to TRBD1. This CDR3 is built from 16 residues. Per germline, CDR1 SGHAT and CDR2 FQNNGV. V trimming: 3 bases; J trimming: 3 bases; junction bases outside the gene matches: 5. CDR3 coding DNA: TGTGCCAGCAGCTTGGCGGGACAGGGGAATGGAAACACCATATATTTT. This encodes CASSLAGQGNGNTIYF.

DNA of the CDR3: TGTGCCAGCAGCTCTCAGGGGGCTGGCACAGATACGCAGTATTTT. Protein sequence: CASSSQGAGTDTQYF. The rearrangement uses TRBV7-9 and TRBJ2-3; 8 bases are shared with TRBD1. V shed 4 bases and J 1 base; nucleotides not matched to a gene: 4. CDR1 is SEHNR, CDR2 FQNEAQ, per germline (reference sequence). CDR3 length: 15 amino acids. Looking up the rest from reference TRBV7-9 and TRBJ2-3 gives the full variable domain: DTGVSQNPRHKITKRGQNVTFRCDPISEHNRLYWYRQTLGQGPEFLTYFQNEAQLEKSRLLSDRFSAERPKGSFSTLEIQRTEQGDSAMYLCASSSQGAGTDTQYFGPGTRLTVL.

This sequence joins TRBV6-2 or TRBV6-3 and TRBJ1-1; TRBD1 is a possible D gene (6 bases). Germline CDR1 MNHEY, CDR2 SVGEGT. V was trimmed by 5 bases and J by 7 bases, leaving 17 bases between them. The CDR3 spans 14 residues. CDR3 coding DNA: TGTGCCAGCAGTCGAGGGGGGCTAAATATTGAAGCTTTCTTT. It is translated as CASSRGGLNIEAFF.

The V and J genes are TRBV15 and TRBJ2-5, with D perhaps TRBD1 (6 bases). The germline gives CDR1 LNHNV, CDR2 YYDKDF (reference sequence). Trimming shortened V by 1 base and J by 0 bases, and 9 bases separated the two germline ends. This CDR3 is built from 15 residues. The CDR3 nucleotides are TGTGCCACCAGCAGAGGGCAGGGGAACCAAGAGACCCAGTACTTC. As protein: CATSRGQGNQETQYF.

The V gene is TRBV19, the J gene TRBJ2-3, with 11 bases aligning to TRBD2. The CDR3 contains 16 residues. Looked up from germline, CDR1 is LNHDA and CDR2 is SQIVND (reference sequence). V lost 5 bases and J lost 5; bases outside the gene matches: 9. The CDR3 is CASSFKTSGDGDTQYF. The CDR3 DNA reads TGTGCCAGTAGTTTTAAGACTAGCGGGGATGGAGATACGCAGTATTTT.

The chain employs TRBV28 and TRBJ1-2; 7 nucleotides agree with TRBD1. With 4 bases clipped from V and 3 bases from J, the junction kept 5 bases outside the gene matches. The CDR3 spans 14 residues. Looked up from germline, CDR1 is MDHEN and CDR2 is SYDVKM. CDR3 nucleotides: TGTGCCAGCAGTTACCTCACAGGGGACTATGGCTACACCTTC. Translation: CASSYLTGDYGYTF.

This chain connects TRBV29-1 to TRBJ1-3; D is uncertain. Germline V gene lookup returns CDR1 SQVTM and CDR2 ANQGSEA. The V end was cut by 6 bases, the J end by 6 bases, with 15 bases between. The CDR3 has 13 amino acids. CDR3 in DNA: TGCAGCGTGCTCTCGACACCCGAAAACACCATATATTTT. Translation gives CSVLSTPENTIYF.